This TCR beta chain was captured by sequencing in a study of vaccination and CD4 T cells after COVID-19. Study in general: Participants got two doses of BNT162b2 or mRNA-1273 vaccine. Ranging from 14 to 241, the interval between dose two and post-vaccine sampling had a median of roughly 73 days. Investigators drew the post-COVID samples a median roughly 98 days after diagnosis, with a range of 35 to 161. Study findings and constraints: Among those convalescent, a median around 87% of reactive clones emerged solely post-vaccination.

The treatment is: approximately 10-day PBMC culture with coronavirus spike peptide pools or control peptides (ViraFEST assay). This clonotype was seen a single time. What it binds is unknown. Cultured CD4+ T-cell DNA underwent Oncomine TCR Beta short-read sequencing. MiXCR was run by TCRdb on the PCR reads, yielding one entry per CDR3 protein. The sample includes around 26,000 distinct CDR3 sequences, about 40% of them seen just once. The germline CDR1 and CDR2 sequences are SEHNR and FQNEAQ (reference sequence). Between the trimmed V and J ends, which lost 0 bases and 9 bases, there was a span of 10 bases. This CDR3 is 13 amino acids long.

V and J are TRBV7-9 and TRBJ2-3, with a tentative D call TRBD2 (6 bases). The sequenced material came from CD4+ T cells from blood, cultured in vitro. This sequence originates from a human donor who had recovered from COVID-19. The CDR3 bases are TGTGCCAGCAGCTTAGCGGCTAGCGCAACGCAGTATTTT. Translated: CASSLAASATQYF.